This section outlines one T cell receptor beta chain sequence together with its context. This clone came up many times. The antigen it binds to is not known. No much larger clone is present one base from it, and per-base qualities are unavailable. The sample belongs to a study of cytomegalovirus exposure and HLA in healthy donors (dated by TCRdb to 2016 to 2017). Broadly, across the study: According to an earlier analysis of a few hundred of the donors, about 179 million T cells yielded 117 million unique TCR beta sequences and approximately 300 Gb of sequence data. An earlier analysis of around 580 of the donors used high-throughput TCR beta sequencing to judge whether each TCR beta V gene segment behaved as functional or pseudogenic. High-throughput TCR immunosequencing, statistical association of individual TCRs with disease status, and machine learning were combined to predict cytomegalovirus infection status. A later genetic analysis used genome-wide SNP genotypes for about 60% of the roughly 700 donors, treating that subset as a discovery cohort. An early release that covered several hundred HLA-typed donors contained about 300 gigabases of sequencing data and 80 million or so unique TCR sequences. Several DR-DQ haplotypes were treated as single units for association and clustering because of strong linkage in the cohort. Class I and class II HLA loci were covered by the typing at four-digit resolution. Among some 400 genotyped donors of the cohort, an average of about 240,000 unique TCR beta nucleotide sequences was sequenced per donor, of which about 18% were non-productive. The genetic ancestry cluster associated with self-reported Caucasian donors included 81% of the 398 genotyped donors. Donor age, sex, ethnicity and CMV serostatus were collected together with the repertoire data. Rather than using new phenotypic data, the later analysis identified candidate immune exposures from TCR beta sequences and from how often those sequences occurred across donors. Along with the roughly 670-subject first cohort, a separate validation cohort of more than 90 different subjects was used. A later analysis re-analyzed previously published TCR beta repertoires from 600 to 850 donors and added high-resolution HLA genotyping to study TCR occurrence patterns. Every discovery cohort repertoire had been produced on one sequencing platform. The study used immunosequencing to profile the T cell repertoires of some 600 subjects and linked those repertoires to cytomegalovirus serostatus. The study aimed to test whether signatures of past pathogen exposure could be identified by cataloging public T cell receptors. Typing coverage differed by locus: A, B, C, DRB1 and DQB1 were typed in roughly 620-630 donors, DQA1 in 522, DPA1 in around 580, and DPB1 in about 450.

The cohort was made up of hundreds of healthy bone marrow donors. Cohort members were all nominally healthy when sampled, although unrecorded immune exposures were likely present. The donor was CMV seropositive and belonged to the group of some 290 seropositive cohort members. Every donor gave a peripheral blood sample, and the peripheral blood mononuclear cells from that sample were used for TCR beta sequencing. Genomic DNA was extracted from the blood cell samples with the Qiagen DNeasy Blood Extraction Kit. The CDR3 measures 14 amino acids from cysteine to phenylalanine. Only the CDR3 portion is preserved as DNA: 42 bases, with reading frame beginning at the first base. V lost 0 bases and J lost 4 bases; the stretch between them is 8 bases long. The germline V gene provides CDR1 SGHVS and CDR2 FQNEAQ. Overall study results and their limits: A later genetic analysis associated a missense DCLRE1C variant with V-gene and J-gene trimming of TCR beta chains, and an independent cohort replicated the association. Because HLA typing was unavailable for some donors at each locus, only the typed subset was used in association tests. A later analysis found that TCR association rates varied across HLA loci, with DRB1 alleles showing the most associated TCRs and HLA-C alleles the fewest. Most TCR sequences were observed very rarely across donors, whereas some public TCRs were present in many individuals. Compared with equally common non-associated chains, HLA-associated TCR beta chains in a later analysis were more clonally expanded and had lower generation probabilities. The earlier analysis of some 560 of the donors excluded seventeen rarely observed V segments, including chromosome 9 orphons, because counts were too low. A further reported finding was that TCR beta sequences accurately predicted the HLA-A and HLA-B alleles for most subjects in the first cohort. In this cohort, only TCR beta chains were sequenced, and detectable features were limited by the absence of alpha or paired-chain data. In a later analysis, most CMV-associated TCR beta chains were found to appear HLA-restricted, with HLA associations seemingly driven largely by CMV exposure. Correlated functional status among segregating V segments might reflect linkage disequilibrium, but an unknown experimental factor could not be ruled out. In a later genetic analysis, fewer N-insertions in productive TCRs were reported among donors in an Asian-associated ancestry cluster than the approximately 630-donor mean. The 87-base-pair reads could not distinguish some IMGT-functional V segments, including TRBV6-2 and TRBV6-3, so those segments were excluded. In vitro tests confirmed that three of the cytomegalovirus-associated TCR beta chains recognize cytomegalovirus antigens. For the cohort, immune exposure information was limited to CMV serostatus. The study listed 150 to 200 TCR beta chains as associated with cytomegalovirus. In an earlier analysis of some 540 of the donors, most TCR beta V segments appeared in productive rearrangements about 87% or about 30% of the time, broadly matching IMGT annotations. Specific HLA alleles were associated with over 15,000 TCR beta sequences at a false discovery rate of 0.05 in a later analysis. A cluster of highly shared sequence variants was judged likely to be a technical artifact of the sequencing pipeline. The classifier was reported to diagnose cytomegalovirus status with high specificity and sensitivity in both the original cohort and the validation cohort. It was suggested by the authors that the approach could potentially be generalized to other disease states and immunological phenotypes. According to a later analysis, parvovirus B19, influenza, CMV and Epstein-Barr virus appeared linked to several top co-occurrence clusters. Sequencing depth was assumed to be roughly uniform across donors in the presence/absence analyses, though that assumption may not hold. When HLA alleles, especially DR and DQ, strongly co-occurred, TCR associations were difficult to assign to individual alleles.

The library was generated by the immunoSEQ multiplex PCR assay. The multiplex PCR relied on a mix of 60 forward primers for TCR Vbeta segments and 13 reverse primers for TCR Jbeta segments. The CDR3 region of rearranged TCR beta genes was amplified from genomic DNA with a multiplex PCR assay. The amplified TCR beta libraries were sequenced on the Illumina HiSeq System as 87-base-pair reads. The study's processing was this. Across the 670 or so repertoires, a later analysis counted 75 million to 90 million unique TCR beta chains, around 10 million of which were shared by at least two donors. A nearest-neighbor algorithm error-corrected the raw reads and collapsed the reads into unique sequences, merging closely related sequences to remove PCR and sequencing errors. To assign V, D and J gene segments, CDR3 sequences were aligned to IMGT reference sequences. For a sequence to be retained, at least a six-nucleotide match to both a V gene segment and a J gene segment was required. A rearrangement counted as productive if the CDR3 had no stop codons and remained in frame with V and J, and every other rearrangement counted as non-productive. Following IMGT convention, CDR3 was defined as the stretch from the second conserved V-encoded cysteine to the conserved J-encoded phenylalanine. Sequences without an unambiguous match to a single V gene segment were excluded from the earlier analysis of several hundred of the donors. In an earlier analysis of approximately 590 of the donors, V segments were called functional above 56.7% productive rearrangements and were called segregating when the between-donor standard deviation exceeded 5%. A statistical classification framework was built for diagnosing cytomegalovirus status from the catalog of TCR beta chain sequences. In a later analysis, TCR nucleotide sequences were compared against IMGT/GENE-DB human TR gene sequences so that V and J genes could be assigned. In a later analysis, CDR3 sequences and most-parsimonious VDJ recombination scenarios were assigned using the TCRdist pipeline. In a later analysis, each TCR beta chain was defined by its CDR3 amino acid sequence together with its V-gene family, and reads without a unique V-gene family were excluded. A later analysis removed 500 to 650 highly shared, low-generation-probability nucleotide sequences to deal with suspected cross-contamination and a sequencing artifact. A later analysis calculated a clonal expansion index for each public chain from normalized within-repertoire ranks of inferred template counts. In a later analysis, generation probabilities were computed using a VDJ recombination model fitted to out-of-frame rearrangements, and the results were checked against IGoR. A later analysis scored TCR-TCR, TCR-HLA and TCR-CMV co-occurrence with hypergeometric tests, applying a repertoire-size bias correction to TCR pairs. In a later analysis, false discovery rates were estimated by permuting HLA or CMV assignments 20 times. In a later analysis, co-occurring TCRs were grouped using DBSCAN, with TCRdist sequence similarity added in when clustering inside HLA-allele-positive subsets. For co-occurrence clustering, repertoires with fewer than 30,000 or more than 120,000 public chains were excluded, along with roughly 5 repertoires with anomalous nucleotide sharing. TCRdb mirrors the immuneACCESS table, restricted to in-frame sequences. Some clones are absent from its copies; in checked studies, under half trace to an unresolved V gene, and the reason for the others is unknown. The V and J calls and clone size come from that table; D and trimming were worked out from the DNA. The sample has tens of thousands of clones on record, more than 50% of them singletons. The top ten clonotypes cover over 12% of the sample.

Material: PBMCs. The receptor's source is a woman in her 40s in good health and CMV-seropositive. The chain uses TRBV7-8 and TRBJ2-3; TRBD2 might be the D gene, on 5 matching bases. The DNA sequence is given as TGTGCCAGCAGCTTAGCATCCGGGGCAGATACGCAGTATTTT. It is translated as CASSLASGADTQYF.